The present TCR beta chain was sequenced within a study of blood T cell repertoires in COVID-19. Overall study context: The analysed material was cDNA or gDNA that came from T cells, B-cell-depleted T cells, or PBMCs.

TCRdb's copy holds only in-frame clones and misses some; the assay was immunoSEQ multiplex PCR. The data contain 250,000 to 350,000 clones, roughly 90% of them singletons. This CDR3 has 12 residues. Germline CDR1 and CDR2: SEHNR and FQNEAQ (reference sequence). The ends were cut back, 5 bases at V and 9 bases at J, with 11 bases in the middle. The receptor comes from a woman aged 45 to 65 with active or convalescent COVID-19. The sequencing input was peripheral blood. V and J are TRBV7-9 and TRBJ2-1; the D is unclear. The CDR3 region has the DNA TGTGCCAGCAGCATAGAGCGAAGTGAGCAGTTCTTC. Translated: CASSIERSEQFF.